This TCR beta chain was retrieved from a study of blood T cell repertoires in COVID-19. Authors' methods: Reference gene primer amplification gave estimated nucleated cell counts. TCRdb's table, derived via immunoSEQ multiplex PCR, lists solely in-frame clones and lacks some. That table is the source of V, J and clone size, and D and trimming were worked out from the DNA. The data show under 100,000 clones, 75% to 85% seen once. The V gene's germline CDR1 is PRHDT and CDR2 FYEKMQ (reference sequence). V was cut by 5 bases and J by 5 bases, with 8 bases left in between. The CDR3 covers 12 residues. The rearrangement uses TRBV13 and TRBJ2-3; perhaps TRBD1 as D (5 bases). The sequenced sample consisted of peripheral blood. This receptor was taken from a man in his sixties with COVID-19, enrolled during active disease. CDR3 loop: CASSQGRDTQYF. CDR3 coding DNA: TGTGCCAGCAGCCAGGGAAGAGATACGCAGTATTTT. The whole variable domain, remainder taken from reference TRBV13 and TRBJ2-3, is AAGVIQSPRHLIKEKRETATLKCYPIPRHDTVYWYQQGPGQDPQFLISFYEKMQSDKGSIPDRFSAQQFSDYHSELNMSSLELGDSALYFCASSQGRDTQYFGPGTRLTVL.